This T cell receptor (beta chain) was captured in a study of control samples from healthy donors and cancer patients. CDR1 and CDR2 from the germline V gene are SGHRS and YFSETQ. CDR3 length: 15 amino acids. V lost 0 bases, J lost 7 bases, and 1 base stayed unmatched. Some clones are missing from TCRdb's copy, which holds only in-frame ones; the method was immunoSEQ multiplex PCR. The repertoire holds roughly 180,000 clones, 90% to 95% seen once, with more than 1.1% in the top ten. Material for sequencing was blood. This chain links TRBV5-1 with TRBJ1-6; 10 nucleotides agree with TRBD1. This clonotype originated in a woman between 18 and 30 years old in good health. The CDR3 DNA reads as TGCGCCAGCAGCTTGGGGGGACAGGGGAATTCACCCCTCCACTTT. Encoded protein: CASSLGGQGNSPLHF.